Listed below are T cell receptor beta chains from one sample, sequenced in a study of vaccination effects on CD4 cells after COVID-19. Only in-frame clones appear in the TCRdb table, and some are missing; sequencing was by immunoSEQ multiplex PCR. The sample contains 55,000 to 90,000 clones, 73% of which appear only once. These receptors' targets are unknown. Specimen: CD4+ T cells from PBMCs cultured with HIV peptides, collected before COVID-19 vaccination. The receptors were gathered from a human donor who had a prior SARS-CoV-2 infection. Each CDR3 is given with its conserved first and last residue. D genes are given only for firm matches. Not every row has a clone size; where given, it reads once, few, many or a size class.

TRBJ2-1 TRBD2 few TRBV5-1 CASSLAPSGGYYEQFF TGCGCCAGCAGCTTGGCTCCTAGCGGGGGTTACTATGAGCAGTTCTTC
TRBJ2-7 - - TRBV19 CASSPRAGAYEQYF TGTGCCAGTAGTCCCCGTGCAGGGGCCTACGAGCAGTACTTC
TRBJ2-7 TRBD1 few TRBV5-6 CASSLIGQGYEQYF TGTGCCAGCAGCTTGATCGGACAGGGCTACGAGCAGTACTTC
TRBJ2-7 TRBD2 - TRBV5-1 CASSLGPSGTNYEQYF TGCGCCAGCAGCTTGGGCCCTAGCGGGACGAACTACGAGCAGTACTTC
TRBJ2-1 TRBD2 - TRBV5-4 CASSARTSGSIEQFF TGTGCCAGCAGCGCACGGACTAGCGGGAGCATTGAGCAGTTCTTC
TRBJ2-5 - few TRBV3-1/TRBV3-2 CASSQGALTGYLGETQYF TGTGCCAGCAGCCAAGGAGCACTCACGGGCTACCTGGGGGAGACCCAGTACTTC
TRBJ2-5 - - TRBV7-9 CASRGGEGGQETQYF TGTGCCAGCAGAGGGGGAGAGGGAGGCCAAGAGACCCAGTACTTC
TRBJ1-6 TRBD1 - TRBV6-5 CASSNRGGSPLHF TGTGCCAGCAGCAACAGGGGTGGCTCACCCCTCCACTTT
TRBJ1-3 - - TRBV20-1 CSARIGDTIYF TGCAGTGCTCGTATTGGGGACACCATATATTTT
TRBJ1-3 - - TRBV5-8 CASSLFVGSGNTIYF TGTGCCAGCAGCTTGTTCGTGGGCTCTGGAAACACCATATATTTT
TRBJ2-1 TRBD1 - TRBV19 CASSIDPGQGGYGQFF TGTGCCAGTAGTATAGATCCGGGACAGGGGGGGTATGGGCAGTTCTTC
TRBJ2-1 - - TRBV15 CATSRDPSDEQFF TGTGCCACCAGCAGAGATCCCAGCGATGAGCAGTTCTTC
TRBJ2-5 TRBD1 - TRBV27 CASSPSRAGGVGTQYF TGTGCCAGCAGTCCCAGCCGGGCAGGGGGCGTTGGGACCCAGTACTTC
TRBJ2-1 - - TRBV11-3 CASSLGGSSSYNEQFF TGTGCCAGCAGCTTAGGGGGGTCTAGCTCCTACAATGAGCAGTTCTTC
TRBJ2-1 TRBD2 - TRBV30 CARVRASGGPTPNEQFF TGTGCCCGGGTCCGGGCTAGCGGGGGGCCAACTCCTAATGAGCAGTTCTTC
TRBJ2-1 - few TRBV7-3 CASSLLGRATYNEQFF TGTGCCAGCAGCTTATTAGGCAGGGCGACCTACAATGAGCAGTTCTTC
TRBJ2-5 - - TRBV5-6 CASSWTPQETQYF TGTGCCAGCAGCTGGACTCCCCAAGAGACCCAGTACTTC
TRBJ2-1 - - TRBV30 CAFETGTDFQEQFF TGTGCCTTCGAAACCGGGACGGACTTTCAGGAGCAGTTCTTC
TRBJ2-2 - once TRBV7-3 CASSSSQISNTGELFF TGTGCCAGCAGCTCCTCACAGATTTCGAACACCGGGGAGCTGTTTTTT
TRBJ2-5 TRBD1 - TRBV10-3 CATRTGRVGETQYF TGTGCCACGCGGACAGGGCGTGTGGGAGAGACCCAGTACTTC
TRBJ2-3 TRBD2 - TRBV4-3 CASSQENEAGGGDTQYF TGCGCCAGCAGCCAAGAGAATGAAGCGGGAGGAGGGGATACGCAGTATTTT
TRBJ2-2 - - TRBV5-1 CASSLGDRVGTGELFF TGCGCCAGCAGCTTAGGGGACCGGGTCGGGACCGGGGAGCTGTTTTTT
TRBJ1-6 TRBD1 - TRBV2 CASSGTGENSPLHF TGTGCCAGCTCCGGGACAGGGGAAAATTCACCCCTCCACTTT
TRBJ2-5 TRBD2 - TRBV28 CASSYRTSGRQTQYF TGTGCCAGCAGTTACAGGACTAGCGGGAGGCAGACCCAGTACTTC
TRBJ2-3 - few TRBV12-5 CASGSSGMGTDTQYF TGTGCTAGTGGTTCTTCGGGGATGGGCACAGATACGCAGTATTTT
TRBJ2-7 - few TRBV4-2 CASSQGTREGYEQYF TGTGCCAGCAGCCAAGGGACCCGTGAGGGCTACGAGCAGTACTTC
TRBJ2-2 - - TRBV5-1 CASSWGDGTGELFF TGCGCCAGCAGCTGGGGGGATGGCACCGGGGAGCTGTTTTTT
TRBJ1-3 TRBD1 - TRBV11-2 CASSPNRGVYGNTIYF TGTGCCAGCAGCCCTAACAGGGGGGTTTATGGAAACACCATATATTTT
TRBJ1-2 - - TRBV11-2 CASSAAFTGNYGYTF TGTGCCAGCAGCGCCGCCTTCACAGGGAACTATGGCTACACCTTC
TRBJ2-1 TRBD1 few TRBV23-1 CASSQHRGRPFYNEQFF TGCGCCAGCAGTCAACACAGGGGGCGACCCTTCTACAATGAGCAGTTCTTC
TRBJ1-2 - - TRBV4-1 CASSQDQQLYGYTF TGCGCCAGCAGCCAAGATCAACAGTTATATGGCTACACCTTC
TRBJ1-2 - - TRBV15 CATSSIVLRTDGYTF TGTGCCACCAGCAGCATAGTCTTGCGGACTGATGGCTACACCTTC
TRBJ1-1 - - TRBV6-5 CASSYVENTEAFF TGTGCCAGCAGTTACGTCGAGAACACTGAAGCTTTCTTT
TRBJ1-5 - - TRBV1 CTSSQDLRENQPQHF TGCACCAGCAGCCAAGATTTACGGGAAAATCAGCCCCAGCATTTT
TRBJ2-3 - - TRBV7-2 CASSFTDTQYF TGTGCCAGCAGCTTTACAGATACGCAGTATTTT
TRBJ2-1 - once TRBV27 CASTRANEQFF TGTGCCAGCACGAGGGCCAATGAGCAGTTCTTC
TRBJ1-1 TRBD1 - TRBV7-2 CASSADRVRTEAFF TGTGCCAGCAGCGCGGACAGGGTAAGGACTGAAGCTTTCTTT
TRBJ2-7 TRBD2 - TRBV6-5 CASSYQRGAYEQYF TGTGCCAGCAGTTACCAGCGGGGGGCCTACGAGCAGTACTTC
TRBJ1-2 TRBD1 - TRBV7-9 CASSFDRASGYTF TGTGCCAGCAGCTTCGACAGGGCTAGCGGCTACACCTTC
TRBJ2-3 TRBD1 - TRBV6-5 CASSPNRGNTQYF TGTGCCAGCAGCCCAAACAGGGGAAATACGCAGTATTTT
TRBJ2-1 - - TRBV5-1 CASSLLVLSNEQFF TGCGCCAGCAGCTTACTAGTTTTATCCAATGAGCAGTTCTTC
TRBJ2-1 - - TRBV24-1 CATSDLVSNEQFF TGTGCCACCAGTGATTTGGTAAGCAATGAGCAGTTCTTC
TRBJ1-1 TRBD1 - TRBV18 CASSYGRGLGTEAFF TGTGCCAGCTCATATGGGAGGGGGCTGGGCACTGAAGCTTTCTTT
TRBJ2-1 - - TRBV7-3 CASSLERYNEQFF TGTGCCAGCAGCTTAGAAAGGTACAATGAGCAGTTCTTC
TRBJ1-2 - - TRBV4-3 CASGFGGLYGYTF TGCGCCAGCGGATTCGGCGGCCTCTATGGCTACACCTTC
TRBJ2-1 TRBD2 - TRBV4-1 CASSRGGLVPQVNEQFF TGCGCCAGCAGCCGAGGGGGACTAGTTCCTCAGGTAAATGAGCAGTTCTTC
TRBJ2-2 - - TRBV21-1 CASRKIRLAGTNTGELFF TGTGCCAGCCGCAAAATCAGACTAGCGGGGACGAACACCGGGGAGCTGTTTTTT
TRBJ2-7 - few TRBV2 CASTPLTSYEQYF TGTGCCAGCACCCCTTTAACCTCCTACGAGCAGTACTTC
TRBJ2-7 - - TRBV2 CATAGRGPYEQYF TGTGCCACCGCGGGACGGGGACCCTACGAGCAGTACTTC
TRBJ1-3 - - TRBV30 CAWSVPDRTGNTIYF TGTGCCTGGAGTGTCCCCGACAGAACTGGAAACACCATATATTTT
TRBJ2-5 - - TRBV5-4 CASTRGGETQYF TGTGCCAGCACCAGGGGCGGAGAGACCCAGTACTTC
TRBJ2-5 TRBD1 - TRBV11-3 CASSRSGTVGETQYF TGTGCCAGCAGCCGTTCCGGGACAGTCGGAGAGACCCAGTACTTC
TRBJ2-5 TRBD2 - TRBV6-5 CASTSPSGGVETQYF TGTGCCAGCACCTCCCCGAGCGGGGGTGTAGAGACCCAGTACTTC
TRBJ2-3 - - TRBV7-6 CASSLFLRDITDTQYF TGTGCCAGCAGCTTATTCCTCAGGGACATCACAGATACGCAGTATTTT
TRBJ1-1 - - TRBV7-9 CASSPRQARATEAFF TGTGCCAGCAGCCCGCGACAGGCTCGAGCCACTGAAGCTTTCTTT
TRBJ1-3 TRBD1 - TRBV6-5 CASRPGGPSGNTIYF TGTGCCAGCAGACCAGGGGGACCCTCTGGAAACACCATATATTTT
TRBJ2-3 - - TRBV11-2 CASSLSRVTVTDTQYF TGTGCCAGCAGCCTCTCTCGAGTGACGGTAACAGATACGCAGTATTTT